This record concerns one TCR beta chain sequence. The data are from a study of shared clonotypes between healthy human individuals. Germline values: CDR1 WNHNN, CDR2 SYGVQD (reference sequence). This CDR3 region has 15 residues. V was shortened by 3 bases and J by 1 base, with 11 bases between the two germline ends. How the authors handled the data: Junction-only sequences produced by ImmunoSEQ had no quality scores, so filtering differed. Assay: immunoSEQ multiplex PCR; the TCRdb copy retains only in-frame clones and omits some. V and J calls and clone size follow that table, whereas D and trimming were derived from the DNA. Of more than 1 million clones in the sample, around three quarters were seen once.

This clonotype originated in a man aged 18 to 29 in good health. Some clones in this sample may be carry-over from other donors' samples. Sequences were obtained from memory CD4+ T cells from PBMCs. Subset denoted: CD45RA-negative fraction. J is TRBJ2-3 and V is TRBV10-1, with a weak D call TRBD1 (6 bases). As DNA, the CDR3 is TGCGCCAGCAGTGAAAAGGGGGATGGCACAGATACGCAGTATTTT. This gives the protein CASSEKGDGTDTQYF.